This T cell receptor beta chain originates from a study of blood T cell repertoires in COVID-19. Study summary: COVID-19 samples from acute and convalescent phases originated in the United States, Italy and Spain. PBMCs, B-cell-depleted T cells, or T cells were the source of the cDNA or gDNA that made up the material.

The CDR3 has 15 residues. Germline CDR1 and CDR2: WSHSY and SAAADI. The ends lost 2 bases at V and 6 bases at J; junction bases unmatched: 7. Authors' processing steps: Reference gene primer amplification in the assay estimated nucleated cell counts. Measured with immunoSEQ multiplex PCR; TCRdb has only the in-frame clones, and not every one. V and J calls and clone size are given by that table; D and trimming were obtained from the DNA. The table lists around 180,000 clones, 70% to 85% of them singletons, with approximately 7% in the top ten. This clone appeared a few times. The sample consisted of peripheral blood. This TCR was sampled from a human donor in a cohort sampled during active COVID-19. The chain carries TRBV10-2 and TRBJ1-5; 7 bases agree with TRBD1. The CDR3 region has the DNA TGCGCCAGCAGTGAGCCCGGGACAGCGGGTCAGCCCCAGCATTTT. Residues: CASSEPGTAGQPQHF.